The source of this TCR beta chain is a study of blood T cell repertoires in COVID-19 (dated by TCRdb to about 2020). Broadly, across the study: Samples covering the acute and convalescent phases of COVID-19 were provided by collaborators in the United States, Italy and Spain. The repertoires were released in a freely available public database meant as a resource for research on the immune response to SARS-CoV-2. A de-identified subject ID, COVID-19 status, age in years and sex were almost always included in the sample metadata. The samples were drawn from two sources: the first 160 participants of the ongoing ImmuneRACE study, and 1,000 to 1,500 subjects contributed by 6 global collaborators. The dataset comprised deeply sampled blood TCRbeta repertoires from subjects exposed to, actively infected with, or recovered from COVID-19. The prospective study material was composed of cDNA or gDNA derived from T cells, B-cell-depleted T cells, or PBMCs. Where available, HLA class I and class II types were taken from metadata supplied by the sample provider and were not determined by assay-based typing. The research as a whole found: How much clinical and demographic metadata was included differed by source and by participant, and the metadata was provided uncurated.

The immunoSEQ Assay, a bias-controlled multiplex PCR, was used to amplify TCRbeta CDR3 regions from genomic DNA. The paper's processing steps were these. The number of nucleated cells in each sample was estimated from the amplification of reference gene primers within the assay. To quantify the absolute abundance of each unique TCRbeta CDR3 rearrangement, sequence reads were collapsed and filtered. For each sample, productive Simpson clonality was calculated as the square root of Simpson's diversity index over productive rearrangements. TCRdb mirrors the immuneACCESS table, restricted to in-frame sequences. Some clones are absent from its copies; in checked studies, under half trace to an unresolved V gene, and the reason for the others is unknown. For V, J and clone size, that table is used; D and trimming come from the DNA. The sample contains 250,000 to 350,000 clones, around 90% of them found a single time. The ten top clones hold around 18% of the sample.

Regarding this clone: This receptor's antigen is unknown. The input lacks base qualities; no much larger clone sits a single base away.

Participants in the prospective study were enrolled through a virtual design, were aged about 18 to 100 years, and lived in 24 United States geographic areas. In the prospective study, cohorts were assigned on the basis of participant-reported clinical history obtained from a screening survey and a study questionnaire. Recovered participants in ImmuneRACE Cohort 3 were defined by two consecutive negative NP/OP PCR tests, clearance by a healthcare professional, or resolution of symptoms. In the prospective study, mobile phlebotomists collected whole blood, serum and a nasopharyngeal or oropharyngeal swab from each participant. Participants in the prospective study had the option to provide additional blood draws and questionnaires over an approximately two-month period. Prospective study blood samples were shipped either frozen or at room temperature before DNA extraction. CDR3 length: 14 amino acids, cysteine to phenylalanine. Just CDR3 DNA is preserved here, 42 bases in frame from base 1. V ends up 6 bases short and J 9 bases short, with an unmatched junction base count of 8. CDR1 and CDR2, looked up from the germline V gene, are LGHNA and YNFKEQ.

The sequence joins TRBV4-2 to TRBJ2-3; TRBD2 agrees with 11 junctional bases. The sequencing input was PBMCs or T cells enriched from blood (not recorded which). The receptor comes from a woman aged 30 to 39 who had recovered from COVID-19. The nucleotide sequence reads as follows: TGTGCCAGCAGAGGTTCGCTAGCGGGAGGCACGCAGTATTTT. Translated, this gives CASRGSLAGGTQYF.